The sequence of this TCR beta chain was determined in a study of tumor-infiltrating lymphocytes in primary liver carcinoma. Co-extraction of both nucleic acids (RNA and DNA) used about 19-33 mg of unsorted bulk tissue. The CDR3 runs 11 residues. Germline CDR1 and CDR2: SQVTM and ANQGSEA. Production of TCR beta cDNA used around 460 ng total RNA together with a constant-region primer. Modified slightly, ARM-PCR produced TCR beta libraries over three nested multiplex PCR rounds. Running nine to ten cycles apiece, the first two PCR rounds relied on TRBV1-TRBV30 forward primers together with a C-beta reverse primer. TCRdb ran MiXCR on the multiplex PCR reads and lists one entry per CDR3 protein. This sample has around 79,000 distinct CDR3 sequences, with 69% found just once.

The sample taken for sequencing was tumor-adjacent normal liver tissue. The chain uses TRBV29-1 and TRBJ2-7; unclear D gene. The last part of the DNA fits TRBJ2-4 better; the J call may be wrong. This receptor was taken from a man aged 35 to 55 with primary liver carcinoma and hepatitis B virus infection. The CDR3 reads CSVWVEAIQYF. CDR3 nucleotides: TGCAGCGTTTGGGTCGAGGCCATTCAGTACTTC.